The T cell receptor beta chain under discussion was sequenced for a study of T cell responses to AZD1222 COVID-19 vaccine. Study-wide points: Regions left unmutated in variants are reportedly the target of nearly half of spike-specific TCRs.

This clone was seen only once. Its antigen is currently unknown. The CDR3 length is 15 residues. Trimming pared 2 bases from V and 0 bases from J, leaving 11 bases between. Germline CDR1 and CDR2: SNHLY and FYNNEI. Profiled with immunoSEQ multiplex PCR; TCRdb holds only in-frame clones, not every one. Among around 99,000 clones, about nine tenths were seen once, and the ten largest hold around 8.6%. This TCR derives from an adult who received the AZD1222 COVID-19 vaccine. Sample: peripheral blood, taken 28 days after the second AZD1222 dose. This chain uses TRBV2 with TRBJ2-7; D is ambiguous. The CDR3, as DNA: TGTGCCAGCAGTGAATTGGTTTTAAGCTCCTACGAGCAGTACTTC. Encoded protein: CASSELVLSSYEQYF.